What follows are 3 T cell receptor beta chains derived from one specimen sequenced in a study of T cells in women clearing cervical HPV infection. Only in-frame clones appear in the TCRdb table, and some are missing; sequencing was by immunoSEQ multiplex PCR. The sample shows about 16,000 clones, and 8% to 11% sits with its ten largest clones. The sequenced sample consisted of blood buffy coat. These receptor sequences come from a woman between 18 and 75 years old with a cervical HPV16 infection that either progressed to CIN3+ or cleared (not recorded which).

Concerning this clone: Read coverage stops 3 residues before the CDR3 terminus; the germline J gene supplies the remainder. The V call is TRBV6-1, the J call TRBJ1-2, with a tentative D call TRBD1 (5 bases). Trimming left V 3 bases short and J 2 bases short, with 16 bases between. The CDR3 loop spans 16 amino acids. CDR1 is MNHNS and CDR2 is SASEGT in the germline V gene. The DNA read from the CDR3 is TGTGCCAGCAGTGAGGGGGGGGTCTGGCAAAACTATGGC. It yields the protein CASSEGGVWQNYG. Given in full, the CDR3 is CASSEGGVWQNYGYTF.

CDR3 in amino acids: CSASRDRAGNNEQFF. The sequenced CDR3 bases are TGCAGTGCGAGCAGAGACAGGGCTGGGAACAATGAG. This chain connects TRBV20-1 to TRBJ2-1, with 7 bases fitting TRBD1. The missing CDR3 end, 3 residues past where the read stops, is filled in from the germline J gene. V lost 6 bases to trimming and J lost 5 bases; unmatched junction nucleotides: 13. The CDR3 has 15 residues. Germline V gene lookup returns CDR1 DFQATT and CDR2 SNEGSKA (reference sequence).

Comment on this clone: The read is 3 residues too short to cover the CDR3 end, so that end is filled in from the germline J gene. V and J are TRBV20-1 and TRBJ2-7, with D perhaps matching TRBD1 (6 bases). Per germline, CDR1 DFQATT and CDR2 SNEGSKA (reference sequence). Trimming stripped 6 bases from V and 5 bases from J, with 17 bases between. This CDR3 is 13 amino acids long. The CDR3 sequence: CSAPPGPGDEQYF. The part of the CDR3 DNA that was read is TGCAGTGCCCCCCCGGGACCAGGGGACGAG.